This T cell receptor (beta chain) was identified during a study of T cells in Graves' hyperthyroidism and ophthalmopathy. The investigators amplified TCR beta CDR3 regions from RNA transcripts. The TCR CDR3 was amplified in a first-round RT-PCR using the HTBI primer set. One entry per CDR3 protein, called by TCRdb with MiXCR from the multiplex PCR reads. The table records roughly 400,000 distinct CDR3 sequences, approximately 25% of them present only once. The study excluded patients with uncontrolled infection, other autoimmune disease, pregnancy or lactation. This CDR3 region has 13 residues. Germline CDR1 and CDR2: DFQATT and SNEGSKA (reference sequence). V lost 2 bases and J 8 bases, leaving 14 bases between the germline ends.

The chain combines TRBV20-1 with TRBJ2-3; D uncertain. This clonotype was obtained from a man aged 45 to 65 with Graves' hyperthyroidism. Sequencing used blood. The chain's CDR3 is CSARKDPQGTQYF. The CDR3 bases are TGCAGTGCTAGAAAGGACCCCCAAGGTACGCAGTATTTT.